The subject of this entry is one TCR beta chain. Sequenced by immunoSEQ multiplex PCR; TCRdb stores in-frame clones only, minus some. The sample contains roughly 100,000 clones, under 95% of which appear only once. These data belong to a study of T cell changes during pregnancy in multiple sclerosis. The CDR3 runs to 15 residues. Trimming removed 3 bases at V and 0 bases at J, with 10 bases between. Germline V gene sequence: CDR1 SGHNT, CDR2 YYREEE (reference sequence). Sequenced here: peripheral blood, sampled before pregnancy. The V and J genes are TRBV5-4 and TRBJ2-1, with TRBD2 as a possible D gene (6 bases). This receptor was obtained from a female donor with multiple sclerosis, enrolled in a pregnancy study. The CDR3 DNA reads TGTGCCAGCAGCTACGGGGGTCACTCCTACAATGAGCAGTTCTTC. This sequence encodes CASSYGGHSYNEQFF.